The 13 T cell receptor beta chains below were found in one sample sequenced in a study of shared clonotypes between healthy human individuals. TCRdb's copy holds only in-frame clones and misses some; the assay was immunoSEQ multiplex PCR. Of roughly 2.2 million clones in the sample, about nine tenths were seen once. Sequenced input: naive CD4+ T cells from PBMCs. Regarding subset: CD45RA+ positively selected. Receptors were obtained from a man aged 18-30 years in good health. Some clones in this sample may be carry-over from other donors' samples.

In its sample, this clone was seen a few times. The chain is built from TRBV5-1 and TRBJ1-1; D uncertain. The CDR3 extends over 13 amino acids. V lost 3 bases, J lost 7 bases, and 13 bases lay in between. Germline V CDR1 and CDR2: SGHRS, YFSETQ. In nucleotides, the CDR3 is TGCGCCAGCAGCTCTGGGAGAGGCATTGAAGCTTTCTTT. It specifies CASSSGRGIEAFF.

This chain connects TRBV7-2 to TRBJ2-2; TRBD2 agrees at 8 bases. The V gene end was trimmed by 3 bases and the J gene end by 0 bases; junction bases not matched to a gene: 6. The CDR3 runs to 17 residues. Germline CDR1 SGHTA, CDR2 FQGNSA. The CDR3 coding sequence is TGTGCCAGCAGCTTCGTCGCCGGGAGGGCGAACACCGGGGAGCTGTTTTTT. Amino acid sequence: CASSFVAGRANTGELFF.

V usage is TRBV7-2 and J usage is TRBJ1-2, with a possible D match to TRBD1 (5 bases). V lost 1 base, J lost 0 bases, and 18 bases lay in between. This CDR3 is built from 18 residues. The germline gives CDR1 SGHTA, CDR2 FQGNSA. The CDR3 DNA reads TGTGCCAGCAGCTTAGTTTGGTCCGGGGCGGCAGCTAACTATGGCTACACCTTC. Translated, it gives CASSLVWSGAAANYGYTF.

The chain employs TRBV6-6 and TRBJ1-2; perhaps TRBD1 as D (6 bases). Looked up from germline, CDR1 is MNHNY and CDR2 is SVGAGI (reference sequence). The V gene lost 5 bases and the J gene lost 4 bases, with 20 bases spanning the gap. CDR3 size: 16 residues. Written as DNA, the CDR3 is TGTGCCAGCAGTAGGGAGGGGGAGGGGCGCTTCTATGGCTACACCTTC. This translates into CASSREGEGRFYGYTF.

This sequence joins TRBV29-1 and TRBJ2-4; D unresolved. Between the trimmed V and J ends, which lost 2 bases and 0 bases, there was a span of 8 bases. The V gene's germline CDR1 is SQVTM and CDR2 ANQGSEA. The CDR3 spans 14 residues. CDR3 residues: CSVENKLAKNIQYF. The CDR3 nucleotides are TGCAGCGTTGAAAATAAGTTAGCCAAAAACATTCAGTACTTC.

The rearrangement joins TRBV7-8 to TRBJ2-1, with D tentatively TRBD2 (5 bases). Per the germline V gene, CDR1 is SGHVS and CDR2 is FQNEAQ. Trimming removed 1 base at V and 12 bases at J, with 19 bases between. The CDR3 consists of 15 residues. The CDR3 spells CASSLEEHPQGRQFF. DNA of the CDR3: TGTGCCAGCAGCTTAGAAGAGCACCCCCAAGGGAGGCAGTTCTTC.

The chain carries TRBV2 and TRBJ2-2, with D possibly being TRBD2 (6 bases). Trimming pared 6 bases from V and 5 bases from J, leaving 22 bases between. CDR3 length: 17 residues. Per the germline V gene, CDR1 is SNHLY and CDR2 is FYNNEI. CDR3 bases: TGTGCCAGCAGACGCATGCCCGGGACTTTCCTAACCGGGGAGCTGTTTTTT. Its translation is CASRRMPGTFLTGELFF.

In nucleotides, the CDR3 is TGTGCCAGCAGCCGTGGACAGGGAAACACCATATATTTT. As protein: CASSRGQGNTIYF. The rearrangement uses TRBV7-3 and TRBJ1-3; maybe TRBD1 (6 bases). Trimming took 5 bases from V and 4 from J, leaving 9 bases between them. The V gene's germline CDR1 is SGHTA and CDR2 FQGTGA. This CDR3 comprises 13 residues.

To note about this clone: Other DNA sequences within the sample encode an identical CDR3. The gene calls are TRBV5-1 and TRBJ1-2; D not resolved. Per the germline V gene, CDR1 is SGHRS and CDR2 is YFSETQ. Trimming removed 0 bases at V and 5 bases at J, with 8 bases between. This CDR3 is 13 amino acids long. The CDR3 region is CASSLVSSYGYTF. DNA of the CDR3: TGCGCCAGCAGCTTGGTATCCAGTTATGGCTACACCTTC.

The chain couples TRBV6-6 to TRBJ1-4; TRBD1 aligns across 11 bases. V shed 5 bases, J shed 7 bases, and the junction held 6 bases outside the gene matches. CDR1 is MNHNY, CDR2 SVGAGI, per germline (reference sequence). CDR3 length: 15 residues. In DNA form, the CDR3 reads TGTGCCAGCAGTCTTCGGACAGGGGGCTTTGAAAAACTGTTTTTT. As protein: CASSLRTGGFEKLFF.

The rearrangement links TRBV6-1 to TRBJ1-5, with TRBD1 matching over 8 bases. The germline V gene encodes CDR1 MNHNS and CDR2 SASEGT. The V gene end was trimmed by 1 base and the J gene end by 0 bases; junction bases not matched to a gene: 5. The CDR3 extends over 17 amino acids. CDR3 DNA sequence: TGTGCCAGCAGTGAAGGGACAGGGTGGTATAGCAATCAGCCCCAGCATTTT. It translates to CASSEGTGWYSNQPQHF.

V gene TRBV7-2 combines with J gene TRBJ2-3, with 8 bases identical to TRBD2. The germline V gene has CDR1 SGHTA and CDR2 FQGNSA. This CDR3 has 17 amino acids. Losses at the gene ends were 3 bases for V and 2 bases for J; bases not matched to a gene: 10. DNA of the CDR3: TGTGCCAGCAGCTTCCTTTCTTTAGCGGGAAACACAGATACGCAGTATTTT. This encodes CASSFLSLAGNTDTQYF.

This clone has just one count. J is TRBJ2-7 and V is TRBV6-6; unclear D gene. Germline V gene sequence: CDR1 MNHNY, CDR2 SVGAGI (reference sequence). V gave up 2 bases and J gave up 4 bases, with 9 bases separating them. The CDR3 consists of 13 residues. CDR3 region: CASSYEAVYEQYF. The CDR3 coding sequence is TGTGCCAGCAGTTACGAGGCCGTATACGAGCAGTACTTC.